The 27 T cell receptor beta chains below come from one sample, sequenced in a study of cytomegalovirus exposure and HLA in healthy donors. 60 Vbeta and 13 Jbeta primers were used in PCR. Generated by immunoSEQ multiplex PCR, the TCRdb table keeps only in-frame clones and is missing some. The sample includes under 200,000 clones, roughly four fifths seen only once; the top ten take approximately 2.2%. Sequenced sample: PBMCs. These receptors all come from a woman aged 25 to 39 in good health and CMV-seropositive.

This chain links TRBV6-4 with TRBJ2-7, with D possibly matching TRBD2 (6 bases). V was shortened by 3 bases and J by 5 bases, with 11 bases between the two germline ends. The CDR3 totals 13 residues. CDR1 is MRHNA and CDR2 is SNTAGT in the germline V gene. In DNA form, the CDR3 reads TGTGCCAGCAGTGAAGGGGAGGCTGACGAGCAGTACTTC. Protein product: CASSEGEADEQYF.

The DNA for the CDR3 is TGTGCCAGCAGTTTATCGATGGCAGGTTCCTACAATGAGCAGTTCTTC. Protein sequence: CASSLSMAGSYNEQFF. V and J are TRBV27 and TRBJ2-1; the D is unclear. The CDR3 length is 16 residues. V was trimmed by 0 bases and J by 1 base, leaving 10 bases between them. Germline CDR1 is MNHEY and CDR2 is SMNVEV (reference sequence).

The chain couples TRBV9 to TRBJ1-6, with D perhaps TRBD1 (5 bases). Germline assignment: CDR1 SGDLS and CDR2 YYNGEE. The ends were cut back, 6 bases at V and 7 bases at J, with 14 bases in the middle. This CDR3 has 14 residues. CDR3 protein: CASTQTQGNSPLHF. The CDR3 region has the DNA TGTGCCAGCACCCAAACCCAGGGAAATTCACCCCTCCACTTT.

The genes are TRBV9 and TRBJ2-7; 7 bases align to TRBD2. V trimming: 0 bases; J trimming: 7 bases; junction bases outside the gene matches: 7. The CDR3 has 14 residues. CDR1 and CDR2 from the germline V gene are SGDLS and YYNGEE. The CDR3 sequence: CASSVAGGDGEQYF. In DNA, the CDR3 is TGTGCCAGCAGCGTAGCTGGGGGGGATGGAGAGCAGTACTTC.

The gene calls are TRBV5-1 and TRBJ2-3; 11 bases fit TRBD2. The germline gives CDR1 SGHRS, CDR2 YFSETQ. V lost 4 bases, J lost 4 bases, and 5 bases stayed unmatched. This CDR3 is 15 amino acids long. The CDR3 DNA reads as TGCGCCAGCAGCCTGACTAGCGGGATGCCAGATACGCAGTATTTT. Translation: CASSLTSGMPDTQYF.

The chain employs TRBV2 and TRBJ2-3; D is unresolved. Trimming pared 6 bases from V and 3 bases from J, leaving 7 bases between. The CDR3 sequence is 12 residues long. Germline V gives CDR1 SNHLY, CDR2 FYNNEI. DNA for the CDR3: TGTGCCAGCAGAGAGTTTACAGATACGCAGTATTTT. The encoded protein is CASREFTDTQYF.

Written as DNA, the CDR3 is TGTGCCAGCAGCGTACATCGGACAGTCTCGAGCTCCTACGAGCAGTACTTC. Amino acid sequence: CASSVHRTVSSSYEQYF. The gene calls are TRBV9 and TRBJ2-7; D possibly corresponds to TRBD1 (6 bases). The germline V and J ends were trimmed by 1 base and 0 bases, with 17 bases remaining between them. The CDR3 has 17 amino acids. Germline-derived CDR1 and CDR2 are SGDLS and YYNGEE.

The CDR3: CSVEGGLARNEQFF. CDR3 coding DNA: TGCAGCGTTGAAGGAGGACTAGCCCGCAATGAGCAGTTCTTC. This sequence joins TRBV29-1 and TRBJ2-1; TRBD2 aligns across 8 bases. The V and J ends lost 1 base and 6 bases, in that order; junction bases with no gene match: 5. The germline V gene has CDR1 SQVTM and CDR2 ANQGSEA. The length of the CDR3 is 14 residues.

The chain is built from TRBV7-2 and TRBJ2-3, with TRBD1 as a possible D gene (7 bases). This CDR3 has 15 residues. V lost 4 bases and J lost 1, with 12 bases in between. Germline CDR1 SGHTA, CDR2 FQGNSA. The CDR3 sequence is CASSSQGGRTDTQYF. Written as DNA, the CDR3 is TGTGCCAGCAGCTCGCAGGGGGGACGCACAGATACGCAGTATTTT.

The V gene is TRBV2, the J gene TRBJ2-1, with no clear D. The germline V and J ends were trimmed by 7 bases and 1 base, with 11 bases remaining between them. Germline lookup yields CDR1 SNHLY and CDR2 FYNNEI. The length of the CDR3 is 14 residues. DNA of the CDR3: TGTGCCAGCAAACCTCAGGCGTCCTACAATGAGCAGTTCTTC. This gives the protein CASKPQASYNEQFF.

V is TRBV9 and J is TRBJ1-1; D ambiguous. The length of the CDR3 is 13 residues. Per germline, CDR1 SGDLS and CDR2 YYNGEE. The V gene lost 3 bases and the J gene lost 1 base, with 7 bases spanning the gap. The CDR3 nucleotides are TGTGCCAGCAGCGGGGAGCAGAACACTGAAGCTTTCTTT. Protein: CASSGEQNTEAFF.

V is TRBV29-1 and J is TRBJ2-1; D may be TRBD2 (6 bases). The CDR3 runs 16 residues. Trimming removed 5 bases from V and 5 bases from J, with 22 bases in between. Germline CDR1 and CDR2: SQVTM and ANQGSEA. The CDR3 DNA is TGCAGCGTTCTCCCCGGATCGGAGGGCGAGAACAATGAGCAGTTCTTC. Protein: CSVLPGSEGENNEQFF.

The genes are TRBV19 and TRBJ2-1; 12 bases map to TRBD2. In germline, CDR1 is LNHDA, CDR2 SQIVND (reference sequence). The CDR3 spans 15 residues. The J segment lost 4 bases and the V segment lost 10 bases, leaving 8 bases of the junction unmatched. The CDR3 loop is CATTGGTSGYNEQFF. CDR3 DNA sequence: TGTGCCACAACAGGGGGGACTAGCGGGTACAATGAGCAGTTCTTC.

The CDR3 region has the DNA TGTGCCTGGGGGGACGGGACTAGCGGGAGGGGTGAGACCCAGTACTTC. This gives the protein CAWGDGTSGRGETQYF. The gene calls are TRBV30 and TRBJ2-5; 16 bases fit TRBD2. Trimming removed 5 bases from V and 5 bases from J; junction bases left unmatched: 8. The CDR3 covers 16 residues. The germline V gene encodes CDR1 GTSNPN and CDR2 SVGIG (reference sequence).

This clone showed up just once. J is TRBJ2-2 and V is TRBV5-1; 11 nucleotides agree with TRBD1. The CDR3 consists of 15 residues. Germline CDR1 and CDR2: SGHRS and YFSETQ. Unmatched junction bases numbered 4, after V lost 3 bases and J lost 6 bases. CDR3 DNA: TGCGCCAGCAGCTCCGGACAGGGGGCGTCCGGGGAGCTGTTTTTT. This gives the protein CASSSGQGASGELFF. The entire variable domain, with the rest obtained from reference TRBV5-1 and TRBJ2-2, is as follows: KAGVTQTPRYLIKTRGQQVTLSCSPISGHRSVSWYQQTPGQGLQFLFEYFSETQRNKGNFPGRFSGRQFSNSRSEMNVSTLELGDSALYLCASSSGQGASGELFFGEGSRLTVL.

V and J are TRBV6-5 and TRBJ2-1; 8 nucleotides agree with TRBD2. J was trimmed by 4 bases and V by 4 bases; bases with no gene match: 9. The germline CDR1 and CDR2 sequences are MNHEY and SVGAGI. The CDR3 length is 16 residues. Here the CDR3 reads CASSSLGGGSYNEQFF. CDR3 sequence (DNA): TGTGCCAGCAGTTCATTAGGCGGGGGGTCGTACAATGAGCAGTTCTTC.

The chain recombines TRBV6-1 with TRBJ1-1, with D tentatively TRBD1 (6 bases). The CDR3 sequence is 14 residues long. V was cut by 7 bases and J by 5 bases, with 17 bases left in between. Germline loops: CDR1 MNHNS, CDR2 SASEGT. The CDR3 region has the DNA TGTGCCAGCACTAGAACAGGGTCTGGAACTGAAGCTTTCTTT. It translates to CASTRTGSGTEAFF.

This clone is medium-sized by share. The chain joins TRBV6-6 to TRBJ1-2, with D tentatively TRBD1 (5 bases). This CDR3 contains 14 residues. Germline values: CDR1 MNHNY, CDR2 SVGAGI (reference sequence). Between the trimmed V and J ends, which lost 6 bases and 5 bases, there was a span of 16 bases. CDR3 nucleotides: TGTGCCAGCAGCCGCAGGGATAATTCGTATGGCTACACCTTC. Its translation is CASSRRDNSYGYTF.

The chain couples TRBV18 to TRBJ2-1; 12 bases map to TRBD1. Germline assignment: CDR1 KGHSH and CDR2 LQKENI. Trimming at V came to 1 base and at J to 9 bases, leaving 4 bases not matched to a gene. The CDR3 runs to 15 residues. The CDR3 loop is CASSPRGQGAGEQFF. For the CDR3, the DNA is TGTGCCAGCTCACCACGGGGACAGGGGGCGGGTGAGCAGTTCTTC.

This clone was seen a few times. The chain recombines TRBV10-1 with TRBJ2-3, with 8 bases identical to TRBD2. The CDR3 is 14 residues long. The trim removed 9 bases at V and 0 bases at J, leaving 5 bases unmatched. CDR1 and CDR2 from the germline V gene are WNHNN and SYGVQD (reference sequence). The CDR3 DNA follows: TGCGCCAGAGGAACTAGCGGCAGCACAGATACGCAGTATTTT. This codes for CARGTSGSTDTQYF.

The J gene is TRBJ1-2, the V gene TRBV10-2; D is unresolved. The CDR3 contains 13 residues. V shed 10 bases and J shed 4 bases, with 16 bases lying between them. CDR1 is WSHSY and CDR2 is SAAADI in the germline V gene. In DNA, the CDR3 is TGCGCCACCCGAAATCGGGAGTCCTATGGCTACACCTTC. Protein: CATRNRESYGYTF.

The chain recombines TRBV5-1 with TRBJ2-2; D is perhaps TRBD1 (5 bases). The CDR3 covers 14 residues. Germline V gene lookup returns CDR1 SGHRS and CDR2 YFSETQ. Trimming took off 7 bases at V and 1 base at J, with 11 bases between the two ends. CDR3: CASSDQGNTGELFF. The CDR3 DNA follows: TGCGCCAGCTCGGACCAGGGGAACACCGGGGAGCTGTTTTTT.

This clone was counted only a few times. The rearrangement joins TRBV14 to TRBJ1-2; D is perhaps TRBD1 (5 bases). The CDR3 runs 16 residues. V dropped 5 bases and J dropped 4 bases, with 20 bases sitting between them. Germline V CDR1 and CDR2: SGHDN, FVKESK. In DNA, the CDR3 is TGTGCCAGCAGCTTACGGGGGGTTCTCCCCTCCTATGGCTACACCTTC. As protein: CASSLRGVLPSYGYTF.

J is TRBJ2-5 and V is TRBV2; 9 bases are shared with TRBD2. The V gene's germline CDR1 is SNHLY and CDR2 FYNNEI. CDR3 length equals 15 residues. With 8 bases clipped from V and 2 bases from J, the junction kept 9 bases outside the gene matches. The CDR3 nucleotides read TGTGCCAGCGGAGCTAGCGGGGTGACTCAAGAGACCCAGTACTTC. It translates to CASGASGVTQETQYF.

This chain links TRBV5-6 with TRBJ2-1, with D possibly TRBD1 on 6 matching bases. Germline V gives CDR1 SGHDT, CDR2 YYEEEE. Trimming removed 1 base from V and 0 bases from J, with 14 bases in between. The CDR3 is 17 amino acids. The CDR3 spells CASSLYRGQSSYNEQFF. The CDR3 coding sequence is TGTGCCAGCAGCTTGTATCGCGGACAGAGCTCCTACAATGAGCAGTTCTTC. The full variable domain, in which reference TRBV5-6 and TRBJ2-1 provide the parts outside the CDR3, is DAGVTQSPTHLIKTRGQQVTLRCSPKSGHDTVSWYQQALGQGPQFIFQYYEEEERQRGNFPDRFSGHQFPNYSSELNVNALLLGDSALYLCASSLYRGQSSYNEQFFGPGTRLTVL.

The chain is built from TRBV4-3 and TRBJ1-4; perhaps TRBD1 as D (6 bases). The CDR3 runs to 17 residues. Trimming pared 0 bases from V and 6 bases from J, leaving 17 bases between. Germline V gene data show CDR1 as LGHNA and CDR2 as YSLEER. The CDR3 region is CASSQEILRGGHEKLFF. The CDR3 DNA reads TGCGCCAGCAGCCAAGAAATTCTGAGGGGGGGGCATGAAAAACTGTTTTTT.

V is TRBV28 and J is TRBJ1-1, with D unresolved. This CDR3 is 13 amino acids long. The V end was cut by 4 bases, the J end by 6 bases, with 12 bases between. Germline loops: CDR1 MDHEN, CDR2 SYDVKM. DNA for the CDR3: TGTGCCAGCAGTTATCTACTAGGCGCTGAAGCTTTCTTT. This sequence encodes CASSYLLGAEAFF. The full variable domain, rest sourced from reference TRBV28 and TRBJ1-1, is DVKVTQSSRYLVKRTGEKVFLECVQDMDHENMFWYRQDPGLGLRLIYFSYDVKMKEKGDIPEGYSVSREKKERFSLILESASTNQTSMYLCASSYLLGAEAFFGQGTRLTVV.